This T cell receptor (beta chain) was observed in a study of shared clonotypes between healthy human individuals (dated by TCRdb to 2020 to 2021). At the level of the whole study: A few men and two women, aged 18 to 49 years, made up the cohort. To estimate repertoire size and how much clonotype sharing occurs between individuals, the study deeply sequenced the blood TCR repertoires of roughly 5 healthy adults. Between about 0.9 and 9 billion PBMCs per donor were obtained by leukapheresis. Libraries were prepared and TCR repertoires were sequenced by different laboratories using diverse techniques, in order to increase sequencing depth and limit assay-specific biases. For each donor, CD4 naive and CD4 memory were each given three plates, CD8 naive was given two plates, and CD8 memory was given one plate. Findings and caveats that apply to the study as a whole: Based on pairwise subsampling, the degree of clonotype sharing among donors was expected to be affected by sequencing depth. Incomplete sequencing was indicated by rarefaction of sorted-subset datasets, despite the large sequencing depth. Compared with non-shared clonotypes, the clonotypes found in all four sorted-subset donors had higher generation probabilities. Sampling was restricted to blood, and TCR repertoires in tissue are likely to differ from TCR repertoires in blood. Estimated clonotype richness was generally larger for naive than for memory subsets. Because the study included a small number of donors, the genetic and exposure-history diversity represented was limited. Sharing across a few donors was observed for roughly 5% of naive CD4, under 4% of naive CD8, 2% to 2.5% of memory CD4, and roughly 0.4% of memory CD8 clonotypes.

TCR CDR3 regions were amplified from genomic DNA by multiplex PCR using the deep immunoSEQ assay. Genomic DNA extracted from each cell subset was distributed evenly over all wells of several immunoSEQ 96-well plates, and each plate served as one replicate. For sorted subsets, about 220 ng of genomic DNA, equivalent to tens of thousands of T cell genomes, went into each replicate PCR. The purified libraries were quantified using a Qubit 3.0 fluorometer, sized with a Bioanalyzer 2100, and then quantified again using the KAPA Library Quantification kit. A separate single-read 150-cycle Illumina NextSeq 550 flow cell was used to sequence each immunoSEQ 96-well plate. Per the original workflow: The immunoSEQ output contained only junctional sequences without quality scores, so filtering could not match that applied to full-length reads. Sequences were annotated with PyIR, a Python wrapper for IgBLAST v1.9, using IMGT germline references to assign V/J genes and CDR3. Reads were removed for weak V/J assignments (E-value above 1e-6), missing CDR3, stop codons, out-of-frame junctions, or ambiguous translated residues. V3J clonotypes were defined as sequences sharing the same inferred V gene, J gene, and CDR3 amino acid sequence. The percentage overlap between two repertoires was calculated by dividing the number of shared unique clonotypes by the size of the smaller repertoire. Richness of each repertoire was evaluated using RTK rarefaction, the Chao1 estimator, and Recon v2.1 estimates of unobserved clonotypes. OLGA was used to compute generation probabilities for all TCRbeta clonotypes that the gDNA method yielded from a handful of donors. What TCRdb holds here is the immuneACCESS table cut down to in-frame rearrangements. Part of the clones is not present; checked against another copy, under half of the missing clones reflect an unresolved V gene, and the others are unexplained. V, J and clone size are taken as reported in that table, and D and trimming were inferred from the DNA itself. Across this sample there are some 2,500,000 clones, with 93% seen only once. Roughly 0.39% of the sample is held by the ten biggest clonotypes.

The donors were healthy, HIV-negative adults with no recently reported acute infections or vaccinations. All donors were Caucasian adults living in Nashville, Tennessee, USA. CD4+ T cells were enriched by magnetic negative selection; naive cells were then positively selected on CD45RA, and the negative fraction formed the memory subset. Blood was collected by leukapheresis, and PBMCs were isolated by Ficoll-Histopaque density gradient centrifugation and then cryopreserved in liquid nitrogen vapor phase. Analytical flow cytometry was used to check the purity and quantity of each magnetically sorted T cell population. Genomic DNA was isolated from every sorted fraction and measured by UV absorbance on a Nanodrop 2000c. In the case of this clone: Its antigen has not been determined. Within one base of it there is no much larger clone, and no base qualities were kept.

The receptor comes from a man younger than 35 in good health. Some clones in this sample may be carry-over from other donors' samples. The sequenced material came from naive CD4+ T cells from PBMCs. This sample's cell subset or site label indicates: CD45RA+ positively selected.

The nucleotide sequence is given as TGTGCCAGCAGCCCTAAGTCAGGGGCGGCAAACATTCAGTACTTC. It encodes CASSPKSGAANIQYF. This sequence uses TRBV5-6 and TRBJ2-4; a tentative D call is TRBD1 (6 bases match). The germline ends are 17 bases apart after V is trimmed by 4 bases and J by 6 bases. From the cysteine through the phenylalanine, the CDR3 covers 15 amino acids. CDR3 DNA only is kept here, 45 bases in frame from base 1. CDR1 and CDR2, looked up from the germline V gene, are SGHDT and YYEEEE.